Presented here are 26 T cell receptor beta chains from one specimen sequenced in a study of monozygotic twins with inflammatory bowel disease. TCRdb reprocessed the 5' RACE reads, with one entry per CDR3 protein and no DNA. The sample is made up of some 330,000 distinct CDR3 sequences, and the top ten hold roughly 5.2% of it. The sequenced sample consisted of blood. These receptors originate from a human donor with ulcerative colitis or Crohn's disease, or a healthy co-twin of an affected twin (not recorded which).

The chain employs TRBV28 and TRBJ1-5; TCRdb names TRBD1, which stays unverified in the absence of DNA. Germline V gene sequence: CDR1 MDHEN, CDR2 SYDVKM. The CDR3 contains 17 residues. CDR3 in amino acids: CASVISGTGGFNQPQHF.

The chain has TRBV6-4 and TRBJ1-1. CDR1 is MRHNA, CDR2 SNTAGT, per germline. The length of the CDR3 is 13 residues. Here the CDR3 reads CASKHRPDTEAFF.

The CDR3 is CASSYKTGGPNQPQHF. The rearrangement uses TRBV6-2 or TRBV6-3 and TRBJ1-5. The CDR3 sequence is 16 residues long. The germline gives CDR1 MNHEY, CDR2 SVGEGT.

This chain joins TRBV5-1 and TRBJ1-1. The germline CDR1 and CDR2 sequences are SGHRS and YFSETQ. The CDR3 contains 13 residues. The CDR3 region is CASSLGLNTEAFF.

The genes are TRBV21-1 and TRBJ1-1; the D gene TCRdb calls, TRBD1, cannot be checked with no DNA. TRBV21-1 is an annotated pseudogene. There are 15 residues in the CDR3. The CDR3: CASSKTGAPGTEAFF.

The chain employs TRBV6-2 or TRBV6-3 and TRBJ2-5. In germline, CDR1 is MNHEY, CDR2 SVGEGT. This CDR3 has 14 amino acids. The chain's CDR3 is CASSTVLQQETQYF.

The genes are TRBV30 and TRBJ2-3. This CDR3 is built from 14 residues. Germline V CDR1 and CDR2: GTSNPN, SVGIG (reference sequence). CDR3 sequence reads: CAWSVGLAADTQYF.

The chain couples TRBV5-1 to TRBJ2-1; the TCRdb D gene call, TRBD2, has no DNA to confirm it. The germline V gene has CDR1 SGHRS and CDR2 YFSETQ. CDR3 length equals 15 residues. This CDR3 is CASSPSGVSYNEQFF.

CDR3 protein: CSARAESSYEQYF. The V and J genes are TRBV20-1 and TRBJ2-7. Germline values: CDR1 DFQATT, CDR2 SNEGSKA (reference sequence). The CDR3 consists of 13 residues.

The chain carries TRBV5-1 and TRBJ2-3; TCRdb indicates TRBD1, and absent DNA this call remains unverified. The CDR3 totals 15 residues. Germline values: CDR1 SGHRS, CDR2 YFSETQ. CDR3 region: CASSGTGASTDTQYF. Drawing the rest from reference TRBV5-1 and TRBJ2-3, the complete variable domain is KAGVTQTPRYLIKTRGQQVTLSCSPISGHRSVSWYQQTPGQGLQFLFEYFSETQRNKGNFPGRFSGRQFSNSRSEMNVSTLELGDSALYLCASSGTGASTDTQYFGPGTRLTVL.

This chain connects TRBV20-1 to TRBJ2-1; the D gene TCRdb calls, TRBD1, cannot be checked with no DNA. This CDR3 is 17 amino acids long. Germline V gene data show CDR1 as DFQATT and CDR2 as SNEGSKA (reference sequence). This chain's CDR3 is CSARDRGGISSYNEQFF.

The rearrangement joins TRBV5-4 to TRBJ2-7; with no DNA, the TCRdb D assignment of TRBD1 cannot be verified. Germline CDR1 SGHNT, CDR2 YYREEE (reference sequence). CDR3 length: 15 amino acids. The CDR3 sequence is CASSSGTGSITEQYF.

The chain has TRBV5-5 and TRBJ2-2. Germline V gene data show CDR1 as SGHKS and CDR2 as YYEKEE (reference sequence). The CDR3 extends over 15 amino acids. The CDR3 is CASSLIEANTGELFF.

This rearrangement joins TRBV20-1 to TRBJ2-1; the D call from TCRdb, TRBD2, cannot be confirmed without DNA. The CDR3 is 18 amino acids. The V gene's germline CDR1 is DFQATT and CDR2 SNEGSKA (reference sequence). This CDR3 reads CSARDLKSSSGGYNEQFF.

The chain couples TRBV29-1 to TRBJ2-1. CDR3 length: 13 residues. Germline V lookup: CDR1 SQVTM, CDR2 ANQGSEA. The CDR3 here is CSVRPNSYNEQFF.

This rearrangement joins TRBV19 to TRBJ1-5; the TRBD1 assignment by TCRdb is unverifiable without DNA. The CDR3 length is 17 residues. CDR1 LNHDA and CDR2 SQIVND come from the germline V gene (reference sequence). This CDR3 is CASTSGTASTSVQPQHF.

The V and J genes are TRBV3-1 and TRBJ2-7; TCRdb's D call, TRBD1, is unchecked because there is no DNA. The CDR3 runs to 12 residues. CDR1 LGHDT and CDR2 YNNKEL come from the germline V gene (reference sequence). This CDR3 reads CAAGGQTYEQYF.

The V and J genes are TRBV5-1 and TRBJ2-1. This CDR3 has 15 amino acids. Germline V gene data show CDR1 as SGHRS and CDR2 as YFSETQ. CDR3 in amino acids: CASSFVQGPYNEQFF.

The genes are TRBV6-2 or TRBV6-3 and TRBJ2-7. Per germline, CDR1 MNHEY and CDR2 SVGEGT. CDR3 length: 12 residues. The CDR3 loop is CASSQITYEQYF.

This chain uses TRBV27 with TRBJ2-3; TCRdb picks TRBD1, but there is no DNA to check that call. CDR1 and CDR2 (germline): MNHEY, SMNVEV (reference sequence). The CDR3 spans 15 residues. The CDR3 loop reads CASTSSGTGAPTQYF.

The chain's CDR3 is CASSRPTGGGTGELFF. V and J are TRBV3-1 and TRBJ2-2; without DNA, the TCRdb call of TRBD1 cannot be checked. This CDR3 spans 16 amino acids. The germline V gene has CDR1 LGHDT and CDR2 YNNKEL (reference sequence).

V and J are TRBV6-2 or TRBV6-3 and TRBJ2-7; as DNA is missing, the TRBD1 call by TCRdb cannot be tested. CDR3 size: 15 residues. Germline V gives CDR1 MNHEY, CDR2 SVGEGT. CDR3 in amino acids: CASSSYRDRSYEQYF.

The rearrangement joins TRBV5-1 to TRBJ2-7; the D gene TCRdb calls, TRBD2, cannot be checked with no DNA. In germline, CDR1 is SGHRS, CDR2 YFSETQ. This CDR3 spans 17 amino acids. CDR3 protein: CASSFGRGGRLPSEQYF.

The chain combines TRBV18 with TRBJ2-7; TCRdb proposes TRBD1, but this gene call is untestable without DNA. This CDR3 has 15 residues. Germline V CDR1 and CDR2: KGHSH, LQKENI. The CDR3 here is CASSPPTGRWYEQYF.

V is TRBV29-1 and J is TRBJ1-5. This CDR3 comprises 13 residues. Germline V gives CDR1 SQVTM, CDR2 ANQGSEA. This CDR3 is CSVVIGGNQPQHF.

This chain links TRBV7-9 with TRBJ1-6. Germline loops: CDR1 SEHNR, CDR2 FQNEAQ (reference sequence). This CDR3 comprises 11 residues. CDR3 in amino acids: CASKSEGDLHF.